This TCR beta chain was identified during a study of STAT3 mutations in large granular lymphocyte leukemia. As concerns this clone: Its antigen is as yet unknown. The junction departs from the called germline gene at one end, perhaps through a read error.

Study results and limitations: At least one immunodominant TCR beta clonotype appeared in every T-cell large granular lymphocyte leukemia patient. Variable sampling intervals and differing treatment regimens complicated linking therapy response to TCR clonal burden changes.

The CDR3 totals 14 residues. Per germline, CDR1 GTSNPN and CDR2 SVGIG (reference sequence). TCRdb's table, derived via immunoSEQ multiplex PCR, lists solely in-frame clones and lacks some. The sample shows 20,000 to 30,000 clones, about 95% of them seen only once. The chain links TRBV30 to TRBJ2-3; 8 nucleotides agree with TRBD2. This sequence was found in a middle-aged man with T-cell large granular lymphocyte leukemia. Some clones in this sample may be carry-over from other donors' samples. The sequenced sample consisted of peripheral blood mononuclear cells. The CDR3 DNA is TGTGCTTGGAGCGGGGGTAGCCCGGGAGATACGCAGTATTTT. It is translated as CAWSGGSPGDTQYF.